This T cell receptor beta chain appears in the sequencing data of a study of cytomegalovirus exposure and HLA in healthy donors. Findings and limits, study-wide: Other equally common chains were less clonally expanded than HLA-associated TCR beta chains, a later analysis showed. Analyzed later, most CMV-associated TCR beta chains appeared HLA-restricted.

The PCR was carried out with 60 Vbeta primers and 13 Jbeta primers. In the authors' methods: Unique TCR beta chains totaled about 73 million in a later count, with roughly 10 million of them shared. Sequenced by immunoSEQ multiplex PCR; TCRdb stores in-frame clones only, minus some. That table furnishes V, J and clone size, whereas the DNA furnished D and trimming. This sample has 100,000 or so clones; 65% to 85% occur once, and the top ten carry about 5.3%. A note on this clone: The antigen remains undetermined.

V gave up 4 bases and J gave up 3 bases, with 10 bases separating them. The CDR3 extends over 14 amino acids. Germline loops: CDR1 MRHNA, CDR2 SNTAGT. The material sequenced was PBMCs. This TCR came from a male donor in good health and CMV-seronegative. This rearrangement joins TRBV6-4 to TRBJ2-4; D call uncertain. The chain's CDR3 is CASSAEVGKNIQYF. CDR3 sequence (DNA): TGTGCCAGCAGTGCCGAGGTGGGCAAAAACATTCAGTACTTC.